One T cell receptor beta chain is described in this entry. This clone was observed a handful of times. No antigen is known for it. Within one base of it there is no much larger clone, and no base qualities were kept. The sample comes from a study of beta chain features in type 1 diabetes (dated 2018 in TCRdb). In terms of the full investigation: No differences in mean age, gender distribution, total cell number or subset yield were found between patients and healthy donors. A total of 85 million to 140 million sorted cells were examined across all samples, and a strong correlation was observed between cell number per subset and RNA yield. The study compared the TCRB repertoires of sorted circulating CD4+ T cell subsets in recently diagnosed type 1 diabetes patients with those in matched healthy donors. Regulatory and stem cell-like memory subsets were isolated from only 8 patients and about 8 healthy donors, whereas naive and central memory subsets came from all 30 or so donors.

The entire amount of isolated RNA was reverse transcribed using the High Capacity cDNA Reverse Transcription Kit, so the sequenced TCRB transcripts were expressed ones. For stem cell-like memory T cell samples, survey-depth immunoSEQ sequencing was used, averaging about 990,000 total reads per sample. After sorted cells were lysed in RLT buffer, RNA was extracted with DNase-treated RNeasy Micro or Mini kits, with the choice depending on cell number. To prevent cross-contamination, each cell subset was processed individually, whereas patient and healthy donor samples were processed jointly. Using the immunoSEQ multiplex PCR, TCRB sequences were amplified from cDNA into 87-bp fragments spanning the CDR3 region. Amplicons were sequenced on the Illumina HiSeq platform. As for the authors' bioinformatics: Synthetic template baselines were used to correct PCR bias computationally, reads within Hamming distance 2 were collapsed, and singletons that could not be merged were discarded. By aligning reads against IMGT, V, D and J genes, CDR3 length, and insertions or deletions at six rearrangement sites were assigned. Within each subset, clonotype counts were normalized to sorted cell number, and only after that were true diversity and Gini coefficients computed with the tcR R package. The overlap coefficient, calculated on TCRB nucleotide sequences, was used to quantify repertoire sharing. TCRdb limited this immuneACCESS table to in-frame rearrangements with V and J called. A share of clones is missing; checked studies link under half to unresolved V genes, and the rest is unexplained. The D gene and trimming were derived from the DNA, and the V and J assignments and clone size from that table. For this sample there are around 99,000 clones; approximately 37% appear just once. Jointly, the top ten make up 0.065% of the sample.

Each donor gave one peripheral blood draw, averaging around 0.11 L, which was collected into heparinised tubes. Using a panel that included CD45RO, CCR7, CD25, CD127, CD95 and CD27, naive, central memory, regulatory and stem cell-like memory CD4+ T cells were sorted on a BD FACSAria II. Every sorted population had a purity above 95%. PBMCs were isolated right away by Lymphoprep density gradient centrifugation and were stained directly, without culture. To minimize batch effects, samples were stained and sorted in pairs, one healthy donor with one patient per experiment. What the work shows at the level of the full study, not this receptor alone: Shorter templates might have been favored by PCR, but patient and control samples were amplified and corrected together, so both groups would have been affected equally by any skew. Only small numbers of individuals were included in the HLA sub-analyses, which left unresolved whether HLA type had any influence on TCRB rearrangement. Because cDNA was sequenced instead of genomic DNA, activated cells with high expression could be over-represented, although the groups did not differ in activation or CD3 levels. Fewer insertions and more nucleotide deletions at VDJ recombination sites were observed in patients with type 1 diabetes, implying thymic rearrangement abnormalities. Naive, central memory and regulatory TCRB repertoires appeared to be more similar among patients than among healthy donors. In all four CD4+ subsets, TCRB CDR3 length was moderately but significantly shorter in type 1 diabetes patients.

CDR1 MDHEN and CDR2 SYDVKM are derived from the germline V gene. At the junction V is shortened by 5 bases and J by 4 bases; bases outside the gene matches: 6. The CDR3 holds 14 amino acids from the cysteine to the phenylalanine. Only CDR3 DNA remains: 42 bases, in frame from the first base. The sequenced sample consisted of stem cell memory CD4+ T cells from blood. This specimen's cell subset or site label, per the study, means: stem cell-like memory CD4+ T cells. The receptor comes from a woman aged 18-35 years in good health. The rearrangement joined TRBV28 to TRBJ2-7, with 9 bases aligning to TRBD1. The CDR3 protein is CASSPDRGTYEQYF. The bases are TGTGCCAGCAGTCCCGACAGGGGGACATACGAGCAGTACTTC.